The 9 T cell receptor beta chains reported below all come from one sample, sequenced in a study of CD8+CD57+ T cells in acquired aplastic anemia. Sequenced patients had shown CD8+CD57+ cell expansion by flow cytometry. Profiling of TCR beta VDJ combinations and CDR3 sequences used genomic DNA as template. TCRdb recomputed calls from the reads with MiXCR, one row per CDR3 protein. The sample consists of under 200,000 distinct CDR3 sequences, around half of them appearing once. Sequenced: sorted CD4+, CD8+, or CD8+CD57+ T cells (not recorded which) from PBMCs. Receptors originate from a human donor with aplastic anemia.

The gene calls are TRBV10-3 and TRBJ2-3, with D perhaps matching TRBD2 (7 bases). V was shortened by 11 bases and J by 2 bases, with 20 bases between the two germline ends. The CDR3 is 15 amino acids. Germline V gene sequence: CDR1 ENHRY, CDR2 SYGVKD. The DNA for the CDR3 is TGTGCCGTCGGAACGGGGGGCCCTTCCACAGATACGCAGTATTTT. It is translated as CAVGTGGPSTDTQYF.

The CDR3 sequence: CSVASGQGSYEQYF. The CDR3, as DNA: TGCAGCGTCGCCTCCGGACAGGGATCCTACGAGCAGTACTTC. The chain couples TRBV29-1 to TRBJ2-7; 8 bases are shared with TRBD1. In germline, CDR1 is SQVTM, CDR2 ANQGSEA. The CDR3 covers 14 residues. Trimming removed 6 bases from V and 1 base from J; junction bases left unmatched: 8.

This clonotype was seen ten or more times. The gene calls are TRBV7-8 and TRBJ2-5; the D gene could be TRBD1 or TRBD2 (5 bases each). The germline gives CDR1 SGHVS, CDR2 FQNEAQ. Trimming took off 6 bases at V and 3 bases at J, with 17 bases between the two ends. This CDR3 has 15 residues. The CDR3 nucleotides read TGTGCCAGCAGGTTATTTGGGGGTGGAGAAGAGACCCAGTACTTC. This gives the protein CASRLFGGGEETQYF.

This chain joins TRBV4-1 and TRBJ2-6; TRBD1 matches at 7 bases. The V gene's germline CDR1 is MGHRA and CDR2 YSYEKL. The trim removed 0 bases at V and 3 bases at J, leaving 5 bases unmatched. This CDR3 is built from 17 residues. The CDR3 spells CASSQEGGGFGANVLTF. In DNA, the CDR3 is TGCGCCAGCAGCCAAGAAGGGGGCGGTTTTGGGGCCAACGTCCTGACTTTC.

This clonotype turned up a few times. The CDR3 region is CAIEPGDENEQYF. In DNA form, the CDR3 reads TGTGCCATCGAACCCGGGGATGAAAACGAGCAGTACTTC. This chain uses TRBV10-3 with TRBJ2-7, with D possibly being TRBD2 (5 bases). The CDR3 spans 13 residues. Per germline, CDR1 ENHRY and CDR2 SYGVKD. V lost 8 bases to trimming and J lost 5 bases, with 16 bases between them.

This clonotype was counted ten times or more. The chain carries TRBV12-3 or TRBV12-4 and TRBJ2-6; D might be TRBD1 (5 bases). The CDR3 sequence is 16 residues long. Trimming took off 6 bases at V and 0 bases at J, with 12 bases between the two ends. The CDR3 loop reads CASRYDSYSGANVLTF. DNA of the CDR3: TGTGCCAGCAGGTACGACAGTTACTCTGGGGCCAACGTCCTGACTTTC.

This clonotype has just a few counts. V usage is TRBV20-1 and J usage is TRBJ2-1; D gene unclear. The CDR3 runs to 12 residues. CDR1 is DFQATT, CDR2 SNEGSKA, per germline (reference sequence). Trimming removed 2 bases from V and 8 bases from J, with 10 bases in between. The CDR3 DNA reads as TGCAGTGCTAGACCCGTTCTGGATGAGCAGTTCTTC. Encoded protein: CSARPVLDEQFF.

The gene calls are TRBV20-1 and TRBJ1-1; D uncertain. Germline V lookup: CDR1 DFQATT, CDR2 SNEGSKA (reference sequence). This CDR3 has 12 residues. The V end was cut by 3 bases, the J end by 6 bases, with 11 bases between. CDR3 in DNA: TGCAGTGCTAGGCTTAATAGCCCTGAAGCTTTCTTT. Translation gives CSARLNSPEAFF.

The chain has TRBV2 and TRBJ2-5; the D is unclear. CDR3 size: 13 residues. The germline CDR1 and CDR2 sequences are SNHLY and FYNNEI. V was shortened by 6 bases and J by 3 bases, with 11 bases between the two germline ends. In DNA, the CDR3 is TGTGCCAGCAGAGAGGAACCGAAAGAGACCCAGTACTTC. This gives the protein CASREEPKETQYF.